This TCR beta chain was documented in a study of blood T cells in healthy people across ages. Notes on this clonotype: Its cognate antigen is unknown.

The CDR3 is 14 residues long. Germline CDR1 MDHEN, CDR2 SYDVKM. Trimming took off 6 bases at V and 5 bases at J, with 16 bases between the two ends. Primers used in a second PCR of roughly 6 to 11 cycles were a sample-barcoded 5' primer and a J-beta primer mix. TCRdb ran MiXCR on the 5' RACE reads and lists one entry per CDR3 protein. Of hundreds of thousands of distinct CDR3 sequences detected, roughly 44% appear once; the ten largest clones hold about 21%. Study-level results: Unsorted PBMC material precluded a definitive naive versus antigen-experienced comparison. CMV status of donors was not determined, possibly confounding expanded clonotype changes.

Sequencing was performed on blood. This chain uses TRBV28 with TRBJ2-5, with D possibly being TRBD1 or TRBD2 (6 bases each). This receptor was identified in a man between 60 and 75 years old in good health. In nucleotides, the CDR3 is TGTGCCAGCAGACGGCCCCAGGGGAGGGAGACCCAGTACTTC. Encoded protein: CASRRPQGRETQYF.